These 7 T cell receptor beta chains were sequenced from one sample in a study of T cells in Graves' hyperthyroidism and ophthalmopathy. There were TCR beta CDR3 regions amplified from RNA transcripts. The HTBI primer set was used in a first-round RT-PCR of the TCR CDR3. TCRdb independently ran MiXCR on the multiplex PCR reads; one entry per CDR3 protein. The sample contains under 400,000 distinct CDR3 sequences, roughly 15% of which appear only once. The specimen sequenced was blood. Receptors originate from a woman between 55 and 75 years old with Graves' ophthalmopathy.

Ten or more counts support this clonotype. The CDR3 loop is CASSKTGSFTEAFF. Here the CDR3 DNA reads TGTGCCAGCAGTAAGACAGGTAGTTTCACTGAAGCTTTCTTT. The rearrangement links TRBV12-3 or TRBV12-4 to TRBJ1-1, with D possibly matching TRBD1 (6 bases). The CDR3 runs to 14 residues. Trimming pared 5 bases from V and 4 bases from J, leaving 14 bases between.

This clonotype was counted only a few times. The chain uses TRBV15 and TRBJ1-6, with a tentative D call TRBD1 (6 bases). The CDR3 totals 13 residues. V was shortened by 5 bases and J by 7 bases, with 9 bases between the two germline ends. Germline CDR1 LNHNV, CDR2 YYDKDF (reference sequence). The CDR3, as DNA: TGTGCCACCAGCCAGGGGATAAATTCACCCCTCCACTTT. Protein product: CATSQGINSPLHF.

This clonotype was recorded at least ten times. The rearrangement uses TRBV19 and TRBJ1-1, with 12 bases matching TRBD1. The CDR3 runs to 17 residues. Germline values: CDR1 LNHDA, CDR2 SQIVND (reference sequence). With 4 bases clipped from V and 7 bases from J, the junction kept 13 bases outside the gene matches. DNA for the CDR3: TGTGCCAGTAGTAACCCGGGACAGGGGGCGCTTGGTGGTGAAGCTTTCTTT. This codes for CASSNPGQGALGGEAFF.

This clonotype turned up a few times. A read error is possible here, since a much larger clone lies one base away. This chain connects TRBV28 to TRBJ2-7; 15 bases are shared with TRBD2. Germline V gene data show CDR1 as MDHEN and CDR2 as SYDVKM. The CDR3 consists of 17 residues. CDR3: CASSSPGLAGGSYEQHF. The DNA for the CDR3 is TGTGCCAGCAGCTCCCCGGGACTAGCGGGAGGCTCCTACGAGCAGCACTTC.

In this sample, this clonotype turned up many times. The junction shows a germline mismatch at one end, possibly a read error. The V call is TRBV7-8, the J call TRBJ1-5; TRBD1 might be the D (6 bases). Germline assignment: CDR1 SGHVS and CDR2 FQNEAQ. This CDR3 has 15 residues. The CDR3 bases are TGTGCCAGCAGCCGTATGGACAGCTACAATCAGCCCCGGCATTTT. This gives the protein CASSRMDSYNQPRHF.

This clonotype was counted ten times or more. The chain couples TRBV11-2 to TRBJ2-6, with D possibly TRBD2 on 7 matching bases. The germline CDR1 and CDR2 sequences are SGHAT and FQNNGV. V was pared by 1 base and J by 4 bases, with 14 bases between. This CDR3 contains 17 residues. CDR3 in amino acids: CASSLGVGGPGANVLTF. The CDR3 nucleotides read TGTGCCAGCAGCTTAGGGGTCGGGGGGCCCGGGGCCAACGTCCTGACTTTC.

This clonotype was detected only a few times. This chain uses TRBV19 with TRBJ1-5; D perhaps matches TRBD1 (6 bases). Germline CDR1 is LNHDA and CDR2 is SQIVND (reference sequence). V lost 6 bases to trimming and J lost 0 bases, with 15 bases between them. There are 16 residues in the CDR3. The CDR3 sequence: CASSKDRRYSNQPQHF. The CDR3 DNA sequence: TGTGCCAGTAGCAAAGACAGGCGTTATAGCAATCAGCCCCAGCATTTT.